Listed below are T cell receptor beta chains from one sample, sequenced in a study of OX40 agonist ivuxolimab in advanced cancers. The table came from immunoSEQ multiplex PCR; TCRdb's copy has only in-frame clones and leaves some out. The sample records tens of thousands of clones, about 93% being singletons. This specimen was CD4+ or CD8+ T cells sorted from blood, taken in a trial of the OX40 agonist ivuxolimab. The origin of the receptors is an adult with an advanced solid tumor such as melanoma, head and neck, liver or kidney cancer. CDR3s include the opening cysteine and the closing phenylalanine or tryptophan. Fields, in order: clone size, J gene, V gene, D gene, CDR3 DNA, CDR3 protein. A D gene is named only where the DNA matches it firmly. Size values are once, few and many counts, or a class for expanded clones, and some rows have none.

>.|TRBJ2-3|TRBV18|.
TGTGCCAGCTCACCACCACTAGAGGCGAGCACAGATACGCAGTATTTT
CASSPPLEASTDTQYF
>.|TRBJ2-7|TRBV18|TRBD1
TGTGCCAGCTCACCACGGGACAGGGGCTACGAGCAGTACTTC
CASSPRDRGYEQYF
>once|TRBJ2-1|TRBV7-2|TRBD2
TGTGCCAGCAGCCCACTACTAGCGGGAGAATTTAATGAGCAGTTCTTC
CASSPLLAGEFNEQFF
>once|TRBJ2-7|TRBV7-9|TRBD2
TGTGCCAGCAGCTTAATGGGACTAGCGACCTCCTACGAGCAGTACTTC
CASSLMGLATSYEQYF
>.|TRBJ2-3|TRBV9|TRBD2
TGTGCCAGCAGCGTAGCTAGCGGGAGTACAGATACGCAGTATTTT
CASSVASGSTDTQYF
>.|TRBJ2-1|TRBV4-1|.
TGCGCCAGCAGCCAACTGAATAGTGAGCAGTTCTTC
CASSQLNSEQFF
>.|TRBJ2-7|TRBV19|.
TGTGCCAGTAGTATAGGCCACAGGTCCTACGAGCAGTACTTC
CASSIGHRSYEQYF
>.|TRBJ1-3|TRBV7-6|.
TGTGCCAGCAGCCAGGGGCGGGTGTCTCGAAACACCATATATTTT
CASSQGRVSRNTIYF
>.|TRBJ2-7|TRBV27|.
TGTGCCAGCAGTTTGGGACTCCCGCCCTACGAGCAGTACTTC
CASSLGLPPYEQYF
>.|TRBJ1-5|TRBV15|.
TGTGCCACCAGCGGGTTCGGGGCTCGGCAGCCCCAGCATTTT
CATSGFGARQPQHF
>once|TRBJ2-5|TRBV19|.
TGTGCCAGTAGTATAGATCGCGGACAAGAGACCCAGTACTTC
CASSIDRGQETQYF
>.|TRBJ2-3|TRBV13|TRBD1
TGTGCCAGCAGCTTAAGGAGAAAGGACAGGGGGCTGACAGATACGCAGTATTTT
CASSLRRKDRGLTDTQYF
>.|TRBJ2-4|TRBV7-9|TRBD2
TGTGCCAGCAGCCGGACTAGCGGGAGAGAAAACATTCAGTACTTC
CASSRTSGRENIQYF
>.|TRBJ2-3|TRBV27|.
TGTGCCAGCAGTTTAAACCTCCCCCAGGGGCCCACAGATACGCAGTATTTT
CASSLNLPQGPTDTQYF
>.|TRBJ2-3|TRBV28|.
TGTGCCAGCAAGGTAGTAAGCACAGATACGCAGTATTTT
CASKVVSTDTQYF
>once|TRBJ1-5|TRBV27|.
TGTGCCAGCAGTTTTTGGAATCAGCCCCAGCATTTT
CASSFWNQPQHF
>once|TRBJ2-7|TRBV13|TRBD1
TGTGCCAGCAGCGCCCGAGGACAGGGGATCCACGAGCAGTACTTC
CASSARGQGIHEQYF
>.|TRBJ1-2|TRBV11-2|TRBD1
TGTGCCAGCAGCCCCCGACAGGGGAGGTATGGCTACACCTTC
CASSPRQGRYGYTF
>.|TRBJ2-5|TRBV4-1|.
TGCGCCAGCAGCCAAGGAGGGGTTTTGGAGACCCAGTACTTC
CASSQGGVLETQYF